The T cell receptor beta chain described here comes from a study of cytomegalovirus exposure and HLA in healthy donors. For the study at large: The early release's HLA-typed donors yielded some 85 million unique TCRs.

Overall study results and limits: Some highly shared sequence variants likely arose as a pipeline artifact.

This CDR3 contains 15 residues. The germline CDR1 and CDR2 sequences are SEHNR and FQNEAQ (reference sequence). The PCR made use of 60 Vbeta and 13 Jbeta primers. Assay used: immunoSEQ multiplex PCR; TCRdb lists only in-frame clones, some missing. The sample gives about 98,000 clones, about three quarters of which show up once; about 1.5% is in the top ten. Comments on this clone: Antigen specificity is unknown. One end of the junction does not line up with germline, which may come from a read error.

Sequenced material: PBMCs. V gene TRBV7-9 combines with J gene TRBJ1-2; TRBD1 agrees at 7 bases. The origin of this receptor is a man aged 40-50 years in good health and CMV-seronegative. CDR3: CSSRSGTELYYGYTF. CDR3 DNA: TGTTCCAGCAGGTCCGGGACAGAGCTTTACTATGGCTACACCTTC.